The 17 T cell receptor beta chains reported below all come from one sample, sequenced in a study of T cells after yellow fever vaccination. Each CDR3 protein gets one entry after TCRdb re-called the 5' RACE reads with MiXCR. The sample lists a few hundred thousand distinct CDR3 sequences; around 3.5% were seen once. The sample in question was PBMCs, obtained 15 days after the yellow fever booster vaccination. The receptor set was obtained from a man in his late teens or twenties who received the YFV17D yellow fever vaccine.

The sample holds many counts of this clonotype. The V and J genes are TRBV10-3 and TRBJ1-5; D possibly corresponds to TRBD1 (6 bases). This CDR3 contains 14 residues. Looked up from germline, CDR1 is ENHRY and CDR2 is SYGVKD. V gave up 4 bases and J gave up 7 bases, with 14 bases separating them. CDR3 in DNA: TGTGCCATCAGTGTTTTACAGGGAGGGCAGCCCCAGCATTTT. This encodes CAISVLQGGQPQHF.

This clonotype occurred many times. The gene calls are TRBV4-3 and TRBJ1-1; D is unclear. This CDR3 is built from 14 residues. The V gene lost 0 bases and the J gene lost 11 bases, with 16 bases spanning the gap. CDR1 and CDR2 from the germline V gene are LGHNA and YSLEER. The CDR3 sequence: CASSQEAAAPGAFF. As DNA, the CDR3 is TGCGCCAGCAGCCAAGAAGCCGCGGCCCCGGGGGCTTTCTTT.

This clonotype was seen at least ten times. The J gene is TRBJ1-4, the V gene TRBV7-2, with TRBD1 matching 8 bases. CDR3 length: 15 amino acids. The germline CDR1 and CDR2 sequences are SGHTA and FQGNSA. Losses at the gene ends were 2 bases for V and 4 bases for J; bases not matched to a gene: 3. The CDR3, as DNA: TGTGCCAGCAGCTTACCGACAGGGGATAATGAAAAACTGTTTTTT. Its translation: CASSLPTGDNEKLFF.

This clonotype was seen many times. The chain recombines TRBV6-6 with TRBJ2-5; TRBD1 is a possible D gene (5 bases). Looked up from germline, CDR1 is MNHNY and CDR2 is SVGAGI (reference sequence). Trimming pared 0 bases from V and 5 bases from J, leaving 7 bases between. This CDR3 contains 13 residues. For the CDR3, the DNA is TGTGCCAGCAGTTACTCGAAGGGGGAGACCCAGTACTTC. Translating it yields CASSYSKGETQYF.

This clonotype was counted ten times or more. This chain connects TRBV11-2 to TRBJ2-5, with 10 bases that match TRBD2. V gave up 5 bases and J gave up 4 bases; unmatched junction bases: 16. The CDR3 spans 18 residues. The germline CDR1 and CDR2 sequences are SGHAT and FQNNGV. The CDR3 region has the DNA TGTGCCAGCAGCAAAAGACTAGCGGGCCCCACCCGGGGAGAGACCCAGTACTTC. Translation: CASSKRLAGPTRGETQYF.

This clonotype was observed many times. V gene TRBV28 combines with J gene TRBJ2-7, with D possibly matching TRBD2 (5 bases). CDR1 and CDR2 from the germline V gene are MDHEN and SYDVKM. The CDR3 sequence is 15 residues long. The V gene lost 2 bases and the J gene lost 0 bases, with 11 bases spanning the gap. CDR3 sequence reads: CASSLARAGSYEQYV. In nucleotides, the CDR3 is TGTGCCAGCAGTTTAGCGCGGGCAGGCTCCTACGAGCAGTACGTC.

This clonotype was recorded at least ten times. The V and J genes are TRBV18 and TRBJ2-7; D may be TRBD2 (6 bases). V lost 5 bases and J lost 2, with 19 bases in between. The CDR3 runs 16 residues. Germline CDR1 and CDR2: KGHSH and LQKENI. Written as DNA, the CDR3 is TGTGCCAGCTCAACACTAGACAAGACGGGGGCCTACGAGCAGTACGTC. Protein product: CASSTLDKTGAYEQYV.

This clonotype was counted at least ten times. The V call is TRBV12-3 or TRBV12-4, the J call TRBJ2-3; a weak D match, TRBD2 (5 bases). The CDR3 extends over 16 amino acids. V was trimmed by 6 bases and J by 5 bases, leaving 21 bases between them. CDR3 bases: TGTGCCAGCAGCCCCGTAGCCGGACTTGGAAGAGATACGCAGTATTTT. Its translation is CASSPVAGLGRDTQYF.

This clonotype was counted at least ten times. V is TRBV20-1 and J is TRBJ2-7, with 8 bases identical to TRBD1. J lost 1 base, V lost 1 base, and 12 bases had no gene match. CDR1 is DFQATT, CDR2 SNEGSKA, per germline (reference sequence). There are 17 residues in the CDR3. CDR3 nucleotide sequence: TGCAGTGCTAGAGGACGGGTTAGACAGGGGAGTTCCTACGAGCAGTACGTC. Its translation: CSARGRVRQGSSYEQYV.

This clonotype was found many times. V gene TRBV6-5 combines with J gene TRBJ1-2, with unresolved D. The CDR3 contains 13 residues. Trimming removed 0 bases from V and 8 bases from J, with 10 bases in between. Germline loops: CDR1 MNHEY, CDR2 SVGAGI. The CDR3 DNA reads TGTGCCAGCAGTTACTCCGGGGATTACGGCTACACCTTC. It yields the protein CASSYSGDYGYTF.

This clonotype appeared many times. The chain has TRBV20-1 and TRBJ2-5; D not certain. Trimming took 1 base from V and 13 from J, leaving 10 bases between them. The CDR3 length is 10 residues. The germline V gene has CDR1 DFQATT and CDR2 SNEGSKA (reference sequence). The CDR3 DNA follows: TGCAGTGCTAGAGCTCAGCATCTGTACTTC. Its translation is CSARAQHLYF.

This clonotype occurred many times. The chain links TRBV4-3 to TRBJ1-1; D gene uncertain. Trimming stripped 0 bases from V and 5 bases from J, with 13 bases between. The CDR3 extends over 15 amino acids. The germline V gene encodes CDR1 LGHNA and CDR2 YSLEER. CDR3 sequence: CASSQDLNLMTEAFF. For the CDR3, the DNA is TGCGCCAGCAGCCAAGATTTGAACTTGATGACTGAAGCTTTCTTT.

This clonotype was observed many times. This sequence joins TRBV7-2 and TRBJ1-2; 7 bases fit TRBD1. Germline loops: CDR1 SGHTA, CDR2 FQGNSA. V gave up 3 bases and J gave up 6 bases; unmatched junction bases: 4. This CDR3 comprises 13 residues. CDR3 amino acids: CASSFDRVDGYTF. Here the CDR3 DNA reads TGTGCCAGCAGCTTCGACAGGGTCGATGGCTACACCTTC.

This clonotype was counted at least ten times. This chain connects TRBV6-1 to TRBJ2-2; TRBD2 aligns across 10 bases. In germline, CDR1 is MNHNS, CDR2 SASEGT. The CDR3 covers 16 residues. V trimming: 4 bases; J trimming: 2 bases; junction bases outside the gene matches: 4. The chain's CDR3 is CASSGSGGTNTGELFF. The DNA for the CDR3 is TGTGCCAGCAGTGGTAGCGGGGGGACAAACACCGGGGAGCTGTTTTTT.

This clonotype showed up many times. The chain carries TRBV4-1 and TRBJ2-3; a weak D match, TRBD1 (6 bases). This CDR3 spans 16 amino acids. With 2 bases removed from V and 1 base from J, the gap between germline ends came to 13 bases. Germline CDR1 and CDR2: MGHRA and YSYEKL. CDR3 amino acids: CASSQRTAGGTDTQYF. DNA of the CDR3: TGCGCCAGCAGCCAAAGGACGGCAGGGGGCACAGATACGCAGTATTTT.

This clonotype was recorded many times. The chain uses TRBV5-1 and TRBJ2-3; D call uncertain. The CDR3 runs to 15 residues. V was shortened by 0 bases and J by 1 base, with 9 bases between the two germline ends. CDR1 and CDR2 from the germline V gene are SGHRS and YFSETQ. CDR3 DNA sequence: TGCGCCAGCAGCTTGGATTTGCCAGGCACAGATACGCAGTATTTT. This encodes CASSLDLPGTDTQYF.

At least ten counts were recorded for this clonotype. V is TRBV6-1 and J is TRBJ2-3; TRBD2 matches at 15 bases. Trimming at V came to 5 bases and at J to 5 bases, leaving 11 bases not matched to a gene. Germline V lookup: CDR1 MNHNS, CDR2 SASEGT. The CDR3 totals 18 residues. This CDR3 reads CASSIGLAGGPRGDTQYF. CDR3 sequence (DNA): TGTGCCAGCAGTATTGGACTAGCGGGGGGGCCTAGAGGAGATACGCAGTATTTT.